This TCR beta chain was recorded in a study of T cells in Graves' hyperthyroidism and ophthalmopathy. The study's findings and limits: By a 13 V-J model, ophthalmopathy was set apart from stable hyperthyroidism.

The V end was cut by 7 bases, the J end by 6 bases, with 10 bases between. The length of the CDR3 is 12 residues. Germline V gene lookup returns CDR1 MDHEN and CDR2 SYDVKM. Concerning this clonotype: Its antigen is still unknown.

Disease duration was under 3 months in the ophthalmopathy patients, who also had a Clinical Activity Score of at least 3 and a NOSPECS grade of at least 4. In making diagnoses, clinical symptoms, serum thyroxine and TRAb, thyroid ultrasound and orbital computed tomography were all used. Amplified TCR beta CDR3 regions derived from RNA transcripts. HTBI primers were used for first-round RT-PCR of the TCR CDR3. Via MiXCR, TCRdb re-called the multiplex PCR reads, giving one row per CDR3 protein. The table has hundreds of thousands of distinct CDR3 sequences, 14% to 15% seen once. Sequences were obtained from blood. V is TRBV28 and J is TRBJ1-5; D may be TRBD1 (6 bases). This clonotype was sampled from a woman aged 40 to 49 with Graves' ophthalmopathy. The CDR3 protein is CASKGGPQPQHF. CDR3 nucleotide sequence: TGTGCCAGCAAGGGGGGGCCTCAGCCCCAGCATTTT.